Given below is one TCR beta chain in context. Its antigen is unknown. This sample is part of a study of T cells in tumors after PD-1 blockade. Study-level findings and limits: Peripheral recruitment is suggested, as some novel exhausted tumor clones were in pre-treatment blood. Clonal replacement, not reinvigoration, is suggested for expanded exhausted CD8+ clones after therapy.

The protocol was immunoSEQ multiplex PCR, while the TCRdb copy is restricted to in-frame clones and leaves out a portion. The sample carries 7,000 to 9,000 clones, 69% recorded once. Germline assignment: CDR1 SGHRS and CDR2 YFSETQ. This CDR3 spans 16 amino acids. V gave up 0 bases and J gave up 0 bases, with 10 bases separating them. Before and after PD-1 blockade, biopsies were collected from the same primary tumor site. The sequencing used tumor tissue, collected after anti-PD-1 treatment. This TCR came from a human donor with basal cell carcinoma. The chain uses TRBV5-1 and TRBJ1-5; D remains unclear. The CDR3 sequence is CASSLGSPNSNQPQHF. CDR3 bases: TGCGCCAGCAGCTTGGGCAGCCCGAATAGCAATCAGCCCCAGCATTTT.